This T cell receptor beta chain was captured in a study of long-term antiretroviral therapy in people with HIV. United States facilities provided treatment to all participants with HIV. Trimming left V 4 bases short and J 2 bases short, with 12 bases between. CDR3 length: 14 amino acids. CDR1 and CDR2 from the germline V gene are SGHDN and FVKESK. At survey level, the immunoSEQ assay was run in its v3.0 version. The repertoire was sequenced with immunoSEQ multiplex PCR; TCRdb's copy has only in-frame clones and lacks some. The sample comprises just under 10,000 clones, under 85% of which are singletons, and 20% to 25% rests with the top ten.

This clonotype originated in a man aged 35 to 55 with HIV. The chain uses TRBV14 and TRBJ2-7, with D hard to call. The sample was unsorted PBMCs, taken 1.8 years before starting antiretroviral therapy. The CDR3 sequence: CASSPTTPPYEQYF. In DNA, the CDR3 is TGTGCCAGCAGCCCAACGACTCCCCCCTACGAGCAGTACTTC.